The 18 T cell receptor beta chains below come from one sample, sequenced in a study of T cells expressing NK-cell markers. No DNA is given; TCRdb re-called the 5' RACE reads and lists each CDR3 protein once. The sample has over 350,000 distinct CDR3 sequences; the top ten hold roughly a tenth. Sequencing was performed on blood T cells: a sorted CD56 or NKG2C T cell subset, CD4+ or CD8+ T cells, or bulk PBMC T cells (not recorded which). These receptors all stem from a woman in her forties or fifties in good health.

The V and J genes are TRBV9 and TRBJ2-2. Looked up from germline, CDR1 is SGDLS and CDR2 is YYNGEE. This CDR3 comprises 14 residues. The CDR3 here is CASSVRRNTGELFF.

The chain has TRBV4-1 and TRBJ2-7; TCRdb picks TRBD1, but there is no DNA to check that call. This CDR3 is 16 amino acids long. Germline V lookup: CDR1 MGHRA, CDR2 YSYEKL. CDR3 sequence: CASSQENKGGSYEQYF.

The gene calls are TRBV6-5 and TRBJ2-1; the D call of TRBD1 rests on TCRdb alone, since no DNA is present to check it. Germline CDR1 MNHEY, CDR2 SVGAGI. This CDR3 has 17 residues. The CDR3 region is CASSSRIPSPGYNEQFF.

V usage is TRBV12-3 or TRBV12-4 and J usage is TRBJ1-4; lacking DNA, the TRBD1 call made by TCRdb goes unchecked. CDR3 size: 13 residues. The CDR3 region is CASSRGAPVKLFF.

The chain carries TRBV14 and TRBJ1-1. This CDR3 has 14 amino acids. The germline V gene encodes CDR1 SGHDN and CDR2 FVKESK. CDR3: CASSQETFNTEAFF.

The chain carries TRBV5-5 and TRBJ2-3; the TCRdb call, TRBD2, lacks DNA for checking. This CDR3 region has 15 residues. CDR1 is SGHKS, CDR2 YYEKEE, per germline (reference sequence). CDR3 region: CASRRVAGVGDTQYF.

The rearrangement joins TRBV4-1 to TRBJ2-5; TCRdb's assignment of TRBD2 cannot be checked, as there is no DNA. The CDR3 extends over 15 amino acids. Germline CDR1 is MGHRA and CDR2 is YSYEKL. The CDR3 here is CASSQVSRGIGTQYF.

This rearrangement joins TRBV7-6 to TRBJ1-1; without DNA, the TCRdb call of TRBD1 cannot be checked. The CDR3 runs to 15 residues. Germline CDR1 is SGHVS and CDR2 is FNYEAQ. The CDR3 protein is CASSRGTGSNTEAFF.

The chain has TRBV19 and TRBJ2-5; TCRdb gives TRBD1 as the D gene, but with no DNA this cannot be confirmed. The germline V gene encodes CDR1 LNHDA and CDR2 SQIVND (reference sequence). The CDR3 is 14 residues long. CDR3 loop: CASSQGTDQETQYF.

The rearrangement joins TRBV11-2 to TRBJ2-7; the D call of TRBD1 rests on TCRdb alone, since no DNA is present to check it. The length of the CDR3 is 15 residues. From germline, CDR1 is SGHAT and CDR2 FQNNGV. The CDR3 region is CASSLLRGAGYEQYF.

This chain joins TRBV10-2 and TRBJ1-2; TCRdb calls TRBD1, which cannot be checked without DNA. The germline V gene encodes CDR1 WSHSY and CDR2 SAAADI. The CDR3 consists of 14 residues. The chain's CDR3 is CASSEEGRASGYTF.

The CDR3 protein is CASSPRQGIDSPLHF. V gene TRBV7-2 combines with J gene TRBJ1-6; TCRdb calls TRBD1, which cannot be checked without DNA. The CDR3 loop spans 15 amino acids. Germline CDR1 is SGHTA and CDR2 is FQGNSA.

The chain combines TRBV3-1 with TRBJ1-1; TCRdb reports TRBD1, a call that lacks DNA to check it against. The CDR3 runs to 16 residues. Germline lookup yields CDR1 LGHDT and CDR2 YNNKEL (reference sequence). The chain's CDR3 is CASSQAQGGANTEAFF.

The gene calls are TRBV5-1 and TRBJ1-1; there is no DNA to check the TCRdb D call of TRBD1. CDR1 is SGHRS, CDR2 YFSETQ, per germline. CDR3 length: 17 amino acids. CDR3 in amino acids: CASSLGGTPRLNTEAFF. The variable domain in full, with the rest retrieved from reference TRBV5-1 and TRBJ1-1, is KAGVTQTPRYLIKTRGQQVTLSCSPISGHRSVSWYQQTPGQGLQFLFEYFSETQRNKGNFPGRFSGRQFSNSRSEMNVSTLELGDSALYLCASSLGGTPRLNTEAFFGQGTRLTVV.

The rearrangement joins TRBV14 to TRBJ2-1; TCRdb calls TRBD2, which cannot be checked without DNA. Looked up from germline, CDR1 is SGHDN and CDR2 is FVKESK. This CDR3 has 19 amino acids. The chain's CDR3 is CASSQTIGTSGRHHNEQFF.

The chain carries TRBV13 and TRBJ1-2; TCRdb names TRBD1, which stays unverified in the absence of DNA. Germline V gives CDR1 PRHDT, CDR2 FYEKMQ (reference sequence). The CDR3 covers 15 residues. CDR3 protein: CASSSTTGTSYGYTF. Filled out from reference TRBV13 and TRBJ1-2, the complete variable domain reads AAGVIQSPRHLIKEKRETATLKCYPIPRHDTVYWYQQGPGQDPQFLISFYEKMQSDKGSIPDRFSAQQFSDYHSELNMSSLELGDSALYFCASSSTTGTSYGYTFGSGTRLTVV.

This chain connects TRBV24-1 to TRBJ1-1; no DNA is available, so the TRBD1 call from TCRdb remains unchecked. This CDR3 is 15 amino acids long. From germline, CDR1 is KGHDR and CDR2 SFDVKD. CDR3 amino acids: CATSDSSRVGTEAFF.

V and J are TRBV20-1 and TRBJ2-5; TCRdb picks TRBD1, but there is no DNA to check that call. Germline CDR1 and CDR2: DFQATT and SNEGSKA (reference sequence). The length of the CDR3 is 12 residues. The CDR3 here is CSARVDGGTQYF.